The source of this TCR beta chain is a study of shared clonotypes between healthy human individuals. The wider study: Each donor's CD8 memory used one plate, CD8 naive two, each CD4 subset three.

Notes on the study in general: At large depth, rarefaction still showed sorted-subset sequencing to be incomplete.

On this clone itself: Its specificity is unknown.

The CDR3 has 15 residues. Deletions cut 5 bases from V and 5 bases from J, with 18 bases between. Germline V gives CDR1 MGHDK, CDR2 SYGVNS. An assay was performed, and its level was deep. In the authors' methods: Junction-only sequences without quality scores were provided by ImmunoSEQ, so filtering was different. Here immunoSEQ multiplex PCR was the method, and the copy in TCRdb shows in-frame clones only, minus some. V, J and clone size reflect that table, while D and trimming were determined from the DNA. Among about 2.1 million clones listed, around 93% were seen once. CD8 cells regarded as naive lacked CD45RO, were positively chosen for CCR7, and omitted terminally differentiated effector memory CD45RA+ cells.

J is TRBJ1-1 and V is TRBV25-1, with D perhaps matching TRBD1 (5 bases). Sequencing was carried out using naive CD8+ T cells from PBMCs. The receptor was isolated from a man aged 18 to 29 in good health. Some clones in this sample may be carry-over from other donors' samples. The CDR3 is CASSRSPGTQTEAFF. The CDR3 bases are TGTGCCAGCAGTCGCTCACCCGGGACGCAGACTGAAGCTTTCTTT.